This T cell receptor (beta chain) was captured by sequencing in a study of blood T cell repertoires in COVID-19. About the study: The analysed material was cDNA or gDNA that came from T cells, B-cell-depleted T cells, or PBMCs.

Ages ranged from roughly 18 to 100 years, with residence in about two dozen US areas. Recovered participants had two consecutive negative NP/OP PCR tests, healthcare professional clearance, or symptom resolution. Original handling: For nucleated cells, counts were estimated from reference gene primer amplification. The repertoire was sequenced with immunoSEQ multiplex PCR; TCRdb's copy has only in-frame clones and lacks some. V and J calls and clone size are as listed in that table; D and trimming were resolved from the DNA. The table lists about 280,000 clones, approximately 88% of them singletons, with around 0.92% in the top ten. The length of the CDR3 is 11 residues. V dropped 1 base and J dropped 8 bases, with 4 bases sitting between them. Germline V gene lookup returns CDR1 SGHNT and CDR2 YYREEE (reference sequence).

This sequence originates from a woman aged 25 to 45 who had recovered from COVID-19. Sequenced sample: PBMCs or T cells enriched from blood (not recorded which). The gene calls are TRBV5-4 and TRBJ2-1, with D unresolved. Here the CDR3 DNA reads TGTGCCAGCAGCTTGTACTATGAGCAGTTCTTC. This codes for CASSLYYEQFF.